The rows below give T cell receptor beta chains drawn from one sample of a study of blood T cell repertoires in COVID-19. Only in-frame clones appear in the TCRdb table, and some are missing; sequencing was by immunoSEQ multiplex PCR. The data contain some 150,000 clones, over 65% of them singletons. The sample comprised peripheral blood. These receptors all come from a human donor in a cohort sampled during active COVID-19. Both conserved end residues are part of each CDR3. Fields, in order: CDR3 protein, CDR3 DNA, J gene, D gene, clone size, V gene. D genes are given only for firm matches. Size tells how often a clone was seen (once, few, many) or the class of an expanded clone, and some rows leave it out.

CDR3aa: CASSHPSGENTGELFF; CDR3nt: TGTGCCAGCAGCCACCCTAGCGGGGAGAACACCGGGGAGCTGTTTTTT; j_gene: TRBJ2-2; d_gene: TRBD2; abundance: once; v_gene: TRBV3-1/TRBV3-2
CDR3aa: CASSPSRGLAGASGELFF; CDR3nt: TGTGCCAGCTCACCTTCGAGAGGACTAGCGGGAGCCAGCGGGGAGCTGTTTTTT; j_gene: TRBJ2-2; d_gene: TRBD2; abundance: few; v_gene: TRBV18
CDR3aa: CASSPPDRDYGYTF; CDR3nt: TGTGCCAGCTCCCCACCGGACAGGGACTATGGCTACACCTTC; j_gene: TRBJ1-2; d_gene: TRBD1; abundance: .; v_gene: TRBV11-2
CDR3aa: CASSITRDSQETQYF; CDR3nt: TGCGCCAGCAGCATAACACGGGACAGCCAAGAGACCCAGTACTTC; j_gene: TRBJ2-5; d_gene: TRBD1; abundance: .; v_gene: TRBV5-1
CDR3aa: CASSSQRQGPYGYTF; CDR3nt: TGTGCCAGCTCTTCCCAACGGCAGGGTCCCTATGGCTACACCTTC; j_gene: TRBJ1-2; d_gene: .; abundance: .; v_gene: TRBV18
CDR3aa: CASSEYGENEKLFF; CDR3nt: TGTGCCAGCAGTGAATATGGAGAGAATGAAAAACTGTTTTTT; j_gene: TRBJ1-4; d_gene: .; abundance: .; v_gene: TRBV25-1
CDR3aa: CATSDPSANTGELFF; CDR3nt: TGTGCCACCAGTGATCCAAGCGCGAACACCGGGGAGCTGTTTTTT; j_gene: TRBJ2-2; d_gene: .; abundance: .; v_gene: TRBV24-1
CDR3aa: CASSPWTSGDGELFF; CDR3nt: TGTGCCAGCAGCCCGTGGACTAGCGGGGACGGGGAGCTGTTTTTT; j_gene: TRBJ2-2; d_gene: TRBD2; abundance: .; v_gene: TRBV5-4
CDR3aa: CASSLAGMNTEAFF; CDR3nt: TGCGCCAGCAGCTTGGCAGGTATGAACACTGAAGCTTTCTTT; j_gene: TRBJ1-1; d_gene: .; abundance: once; v_gene: TRBV5-1
CDR3aa: CSVGDRGGYTF; CDR3nt: TGCAGCGTTGGGGACAGGGGTGGCTACACCTTC; j_gene: TRBJ1-2; d_gene: TRBD1; abundance: .; v_gene: TRBV29-1
CDR3aa: CATSEPGDGYTF; CDR3nt: TGTGCCACCAGTGAACCAGGGGATGGCTACACCTTC; j_gene: TRBJ1-2; d_gene: .; abundance: .; v_gene: TRBV24-1
CDR3aa: CASSSPLGVADTQYF; CDR3nt: TGTGCCAGCAGCTCCCCCTTAGGGGTAGCAGATACGCAGTATTTT; j_gene: TRBJ2-3; d_gene: .; abundance: .; v_gene: TRBV7-9
CDR3aa: CASREGEKLFF; CDR3nt: TGTGCCAGTAGAGAGGGTGAAAAACTGTTTTTT; j_gene: TRBJ1-4; d_gene: .; abundance: many; v_gene: TRBV19
CDR3aa: CASSLGTSGLNGELFF; CDR3nt: TGTGCCAGCAGCCTAGGGACTAGCGGACTTAACGGGGAGCTGTTTTTT; j_gene: TRBJ2-2; d_gene: TRBD2; abundance: .; v_gene: TRBV7-8
CDR3aa: CASSLEAAYNSPLHF; CDR3nt: TGTGCCAGCAGCTTAGAGGCAGCCTATAATTCACCCCTCCACTTT; j_gene: TRBJ1-6; d_gene: .; abundance: .; v_gene: TRBV11-2
CDR3aa: CASSPRQGGYEKLFF; CDR3nt: TGTGCCAGCAGCCCCCGCCAGGGAGGGTATGAAAAACTGTTTTTT; j_gene: TRBJ1-4; d_gene: .; abundance: .; v_gene: TRBV14
CDR3aa: CASSAGTAWGLGGANVLTF; CDR3nt: TGTGCCAGCAGTGCGGGGACAGCATGGGGCCTAGGGGGGGCCAACGTCCTGACTTTC; j_gene: TRBJ2-6; d_gene: TRBD1; abundance: .; v_gene: TRBV2
CDR3aa: CASSFDSGGTDTQYF; CDR3nt: TGTGCCAGCAGTTTCGACAGTGGGGGCACAGATACGCAGTATTTT; j_gene: TRBJ2-3; d_gene: .; abundance: .; v_gene: TRBV6-2/TRBV6-3
CDR3aa: CASGLVLSGTTDTQYF; CDR3nt: TGTGCTAGTGGTTTGGTACTAAGCGGCACCACAGATACGCAGTATTTT; j_gene: TRBJ2-3; d_gene: .; abundance: .; v_gene: TRBV12-5
CDR3aa: CATSDMALGNGNTGELFF; CDR3nt: TGTGCCACCAGTGATATGGCACTAGGGAATGGGAACACCGGGGAGCTGTTTTTT; j_gene: TRBJ2-2; d_gene: .; abundance: .; v_gene: TRBV24-1
CDR3aa: CASMVRESYEQYF; CDR3nt: TGTGCCAGCATGGTCAGGGAATCCTACGAGCAGTACTTC; j_gene: TRBJ2-7; d_gene: .; abundance: once; v_gene: TRBV18
CDR3aa: CASTLSADTQYF; CDR3nt: TGTGCCAGCACCTTAAGCGCGGATACGCAGTATTTT; j_gene: TRBJ2-3; d_gene: .; abundance: .; v_gene: TRBV7-9
CDR3aa: CASSLWEGDNEQFF; CDR3nt: TGTGCCAGCAGCCTGTGGGAGGGGGACAATGAGCAGTTCTTC; j_gene: TRBJ2-1; d_gene: .; abundance: .; v_gene: TRBV7-9
CDR3aa: CASRYIDYGYTF; CDR3nt: TGTGCCAGCAGATATATCGACTATGGCTACACCTTC; j_gene: TRBJ1-2; d_gene: .; abundance: .; v_gene: TRBV6-6
CDR3aa: CASSFPRLVSHEQFF; CDR3nt: TGTGCCAGCAGCTTCCCGCGACTAGTTTCACATGAGCAGTTCTTC; j_gene: TRBJ2-1; d_gene: .; abundance: .; v_gene: TRBV5-8
CDR3aa: CAIRQGVGAGELFF; CDR3nt: TGTGCCATCCGACAGGGGGTCGGAGCCGGGGAGCTGTTTTTT; j_gene: TRBJ2-2; d_gene: TRBD1; abundance: .; v_gene: TRBV28
CDR3aa: CASSLLRLAGDNEQFF; CDR3nt: TGTGCCAGCAGCTTACTTCGGCTAGCGGGAGACAATGAGCAGTTCTTC; j_gene: TRBJ2-1; d_gene: TRBD2; abundance: .; v_gene: TRBV7-9
CDR3aa: CASSPDRGPGYGYTF; CDR3nt: TGTGCCAGCAGCCCCGACAGGGGGCCAGGTTATGGCTACACCTTC; j_gene: TRBJ1-2; d_gene: TRBD1; abundance: .; v_gene: TRBV7-3
CDR3aa: CATQTGNQPQHF; CDR3nt: TGTGCCACCCAAACAGGAAATCAGCCCCAGCATTTT; j_gene: TRBJ1-5; d_gene: .; abundance: .; v_gene: TRBV6-5
CDR3aa: CASSSPGGGELFF; CDR3nt: TGTGCCAGCAGCTCCCCAGGGGGCGGGGAGCTGTTTTTT; j_gene: TRBJ2-2; d_gene: TRBD1; abundance: .; v_gene: TRBV6-2/TRBV6-3
CDR3aa: CASTYSRNQPQHF; CDR3nt: TGTGCCAGCACCTACTCCAGGAATCAGCCCCAGCATTTT; j_gene: TRBJ1-5; d_gene: .; abundance: .; v_gene: TRBV6-2/TRBV6-3
CDR3aa: CASSLVWTGNSPLHF; CDR3nt: TGTGCCAGCAGCTTGGTGTGGACAGGGAACTCACCCCTCCACTTT; j_gene: TRBJ1-6; d_gene: TRBD1; abundance: .; v_gene: TRBV5-6
CDR3aa: CASSFFPEQFF; CDR3nt: TGTGCCAGCAGCTTCTTTCCTGAGCAGTTCTTC; j_gene: TRBJ2-1; d_gene: .; abundance: .; v_gene: TRBV7-9
CDR3aa: CASSTSGGSDTQYF; CDR3nt: TGCGCCAGCAGCACCTCGGGGGGGTCTGATACGCAGTATTTT; j_gene: TRBJ2-3; d_gene: TRBD2; abundance: .; v_gene: TRBV5-1
CDR3aa: CASSVGVYEQFF; CDR3nt: TGTGCCAGCAGCGTAGGAGTCTATGAGCAGTTCTTC; j_gene: TRBJ2-1; d_gene: .; abundance: .; v_gene: TRBV9
CDR3aa: CASSLLLDREIFHGYTF; CDR3nt: TGTGCCAGCAGCTTACTTTTGGACAGGGAAATTTTTCATGGCTACACCTTC; j_gene: TRBJ1-2; d_gene: TRBD1; abundance: .; v_gene: TRBV5-6
CDR3aa: CASSEKVGGGPRGYTF; CDR3nt: TGTGCCAGCAGTGAAAAGGTTGGAGGGGGCCCTAGAGGCTACACCTTC; j_gene: TRBJ1-2; d_gene: TRBD1; abundance: few; v_gene: TRBV2
CDR3aa: CASSRLSYNEQFF; CDR3nt: TGTGCCAGCAGTCGACTCTCCTACAATGAGCAGTTCTTC; j_gene: TRBJ2-1; d_gene: .; abundance: few; v_gene: TRBV3-1/TRBV3-2
CDR3aa: CASSPHTYGYTF; CDR3nt: TGTGCCAGCAGCCCCCACACCTATGGCTACACCTTC; j_gene: TRBJ1-2; d_gene: .; abundance: once; v_gene: TRBV7-9
CDR3aa: CASSPSGTDFIYGYTF; CDR3nt: TGTGCCAGCAGCCCGTCCGGGACAGATTTTATCTATGGCTACACCTTC; j_gene: TRBJ1-2; d_gene: TRBD1; abundance: once; v_gene: TRBV4-2
CDR3aa: CASRPPGSYEQYF; CDR3nt: TGTGCCAGCAGGCCCCCCGGCTCCTACGAGCAGTACTTC; j_gene: TRBJ2-7; d_gene: .; abundance: .; v_gene: TRBV28
CDR3aa: CAISGDRGDTGELFF; CDR3nt: TGTGCCATCAGTGGGGACAGGGGGGACACCGGGGAGCTGTTTTTT; j_gene: TRBJ2-2; d_gene: TRBD1; abundance: medium-sized; v_gene: TRBV10-3
CDR3aa: CASSPTGGVSTDTQYF; CDR3nt: TGTGCCAGCTCACCGACAGGGGGGGTGAGCACAGATACGCAGTATTTT; j_gene: TRBJ2-3; d_gene: TRBD1; abundance: .; v_gene: TRBV18
CDR3aa: CASSLERTAINGYTF; CDR3nt: TGCGCCAGCAGCTTGGAGCGGACAGCAATTAATGGCTACACCTTC; j_gene: TRBJ1-2; d_gene: .; abundance: .; v_gene: TRBV5-1
CDR3aa: CASSAVRGNYGYTF; CDR3nt: TGTGCCAGCAGTGCTGTCAGGGGAAACTATGGCTACACCTTC; j_gene: TRBJ1-2; d_gene: .; abundance: .; v_gene: TRBV2
CDR3aa: CSVELAGGRYEQYF; CDR3nt: TGCAGCGTTGAATTGGCGGGGGGTCGATACGAGCAGTACTTC; j_gene: TRBJ2-7; d_gene: TRBD2; abundance: few; v_gene: TRBV29-1
CDR3aa: CASSSGQTGYTF; CDR3nt: TGTGCCAGCAGCTCCGGACAGACTGGCTACACCTTC; j_gene: TRBJ1-2; d_gene: .; abundance: .; v_gene: TRBV5-6
CDR3aa: CASSQFTGTPSSYEQYF; CDR3nt: TGCGCCAGCAGTCAATTCACCGGGACACCTAGCTCCTACGAGCAGTACTTC; j_gene: TRBJ2-7; d_gene: .; abundance: .; v_gene: TRBV23-1
CDR3aa: CASSPALATPYEQYF; CDR3nt: TGTGCCAGCTCACCGGCGCTAGCAACACCTTACGAGCAGTACTTC; j_gene: TRBJ2-7; d_gene: .; abundance: once; v_gene: TRBV18
CDR3aa: CAWTPGVLGTVYSPLHF; CDR3nt: TGTGCCTGGACCCCGGGAGTTTTGGGGACAGTTTATTCACCCCTCCACTTT; j_gene: TRBJ1-6; d_gene: TRBD1; abundance: .; v_gene: TRBV30
CDR3aa: CASSPRTGGSNEKLFF; CDR3nt: TGTGCCAGCAGCCCCAGGACAGGGGGCTCTAATGAAAAACTGTTTTTT; j_gene: TRBJ1-4; d_gene: TRBD1; abundance: few; v_gene: TRBV7-2
CDR3aa: CASSTGTGGATGELFF; CDR3nt: TGTGCCAGCAGCACCGGGACAGGGGGCGCAACCGGGGAGCTGTTTTTT; j_gene: TRBJ2-2; d_gene: TRBD1; abundance: .; v_gene: TRBV28
CDR3aa: CASSMVLGDTEAFF; CDR3nt: TGTGCCAGTAGTATGGTACTCGGGGACACTGAAGCTTTCTTT; j_gene: TRBJ1-1; d_gene: .; abundance: .; v_gene: TRBV19
CDR3aa: CASSAGTGEAFF; CDR3nt: TGTGCCAGCAGTGCGGGGACAGGTGAAGCTTTCTTT; j_gene: TRBJ1-1; d_gene: TRBD1; abundance: .; v_gene: TRBV25-1
CDR3aa: CASTLLGTGELFF; CDR3nt: TGTGCCAGCACCCTCCTCGGCACCGGGGAGCTGTTTTTT; j_gene: TRBJ2-2; d_gene: .; abundance: .; v_gene: TRBV2